The sequence of this T cell receptor (beta chain) was determined in a study of human T cells and chemical hapten exposure. Study-level background: TCR yield per sample varied, mainly due to pooled library volumes. Study-level points and caveats: Following DPC sensitization, TCRs present above 1 in 1000 frequency showed no change.

From the RACE reads, TCRdb called clonotypes with MiXCR, one entry per CDR3 protein. The sample carries approximately 370,000 distinct CDR3 sequences, around 5.5% recorded once. Time point of the sample: pre-sensitization, week 0. Treatment described: therapeutic diphenylcyclopropenone sensitization with weekly scalp DPC. Donation of samples came from alopecia patients who were 18 to 70 years old and suitable for DPC. In its sample, this clonotype was seen many times. The antigen is not known. Germline V gene data show CDR1 as LGHNA and CDR2 as YSLEER. The CDR3 is 17 residues long. V gave up 1 base and J gave up 2 bases; unmatched junction bases: 3.

The source material was whole blood, sampled in connection with sensitization to the hapten diphenylcyclopropenone (DPC). The rearrangement uses TRBV4-3 and TRBJ2-1, with 12 bases matching TRBD2. The clonotype comes from a woman younger than 35 with alopecia areata. Some clones in this sample may be carry-over from other donors' samples. This CDR3 reads CASSQVASGGAYNEQFF. The CDR3 DNA is TGCGCCAGCAGCCAAGTGGCTAGCGGGGGGGCCTACAATGAGCAGTTCTTC.